The next 24 T cell receptor beta chains were all read from a single sample in a study of human T cells and chemical hapten exposure. TCRdb independently ran MiXCR on the RACE reads; one entry per CDR3 protein. The sample lists just over 350,000 distinct CDR3 sequences, just under 6.5% seen once, with under 7% in the top ten. Time point: patch test 2, 6 weeks after DPC sensitization. Treatment noted: therapeutic diphenylcyclopropenone sensitization with weekly scalp DPC. This specimen was whole blood, taken in connection with sensitization to the hapten diphenylcyclopropenone (DPC). These receptor sequences come from a woman between 18 and 29 years old with alopecia areata. Some clones in this sample may be carry-over from other donors' samples.

This clonotype has only a few counts. The chain joins TRBV4-2 to TRBJ1-6; 10 nucleotides match TRBD1. The CDR3 contains 16 residues. V was pared by 2 bases and J by 8 bases, with 6 bases of the junction left unmatched. Germline-derived CDR1 and CDR2 are LGHNA and YNFKEQ. The CDR3 nucleotides are TGTGCCAGCAGCCAATTGGGACAGGGGAACGATTCACCCCTCCACTTT. It codes for CASSQLGQGNDSPLHF.

This clonotype has at least ten counts. The chain links TRBV20-1 to TRBJ1-4; D is ambiguous. The germline gives CDR1 DFQATT, CDR2 SNEGSKA (reference sequence). The CDR3 consists of 16 residues. The ends were cut back, 0 bases at V and 0 bases at J, with 11 bases in the middle. CDR3 sequence reads: CSARDLGLATNEKLFF. The DNA of the CDR3 is TGCAGTGCTAGAGACCTGGGATTGGCAACTAATGAAAAACTGTTTTTT.

The V and J genes are TRBV28 and TRBJ2-1; 11 nucleotides line up with TRBD2. This CDR3 has 16 amino acids. Unmatched junction bases numbered 6, after V lost 3 bases and J lost 5 bases. Looked up from germline, CDR1 is MDHEN and CDR2 is SYDVKM. For the CDR3, the DNA is TGTGCCAGCAGTTTGTTTAGCGGGGGGGCTCACAATGAGCAGTTCTTC. Amino acid sequence: CASSLFSGGAHNEQFF.

This clonotype appeared many times. This chain connects TRBV20-1 to TRBJ1-1; D ambiguous. The CDR3 spans 14 residues. Germline V gene data show CDR1 as DFQATT and CDR2 as SNEGSKA (reference sequence). CDR3 loop: CRGIRGRENTEAFF. The CDR3 coding sequence is TGCAGGGGAATACGAGGAAGAGAGAACACTGAAGCTTTCTTT.

The chain uses TRBV4-2 and TRBJ2-6; D is perhaps TRBD1 (5 bases). CDR3 length: 17 amino acids. Germline V lookup: CDR1 LGHNA, CDR2 YNFKEQ. V lost 1 base, J lost 0 bases, and 10 bases lay in between. The CDR3 here is CASSQGRQTSGANVLTF. Written as DNA, the CDR3 is TGTGCCAGCAGCCAAGGGCGACAGACCTCTGGGGCCAACGTCCTGACTTTC.

This clonotype was seen many times. The chain couples TRBV20-1 to TRBJ2-3; the D gene is possibly TRBD2 (7 bases). Trimming took 3 bases from V and 5 from J, leaving 18 bases between them. This CDR3 comprises 15 residues. In germline, CDR1 is DFQATT, CDR2 SNEGSKA (reference sequence). The CDR3 sequence: CSARVPGGLGDTQYF. Here the CDR3 DNA reads TGCAGTGCTAGGGTCCCGGGGGGCCTTGGAGATACGCAGTATTTT.

The chain recombines TRBV29-1 with TRBJ2-5; perhaps TRBD2 as D (6 bases). Germline V gene data show CDR1 as SQVTM and CDR2 as ANQGSEA. The CDR3 length is 13 residues. V was shortened by 7 bases and J by 5 bases, with 17 bases between the two germline ends. The CDR3 DNA is TGCAGCGCCCCTCTAGGAGGGGTTGAGACCCAGTACTTC. It encodes CSAPLGGVETQYF.

This clonotype was seen more than once but under ten times. This chain uses TRBV9 with TRBJ2-1; a possible D gene is TRBD2 (6 bases). This CDR3 spans 12 amino acids. V lost 5 bases and J 10 bases, leaving 13 bases between the germline ends. Germline V lookup: CDR1 SGDLS, CDR2 YYNGEE. The CDR3 loop reads CASRGLGEEQFF. The CDR3 coding sequence is TGTGCCAGCAGGGGACTGGGGGAAGAGCAGTTCTTC.

The sample holds a few counts of this clonotype. The chain employs TRBV3-1 and TRBJ1-1; 9 bases fit TRBD1. Germline CDR1 and CDR2: LGHDT and YNNKEL (reference sequence). Trimming at V came to 3 bases and at J to 8 bases, leaving 7 bases not matched to a gene. The length of the CDR3 is 14 residues. DNA for the CDR3: TGTGCCAGCAGCCATTCAACAGGGGGCTCCGAAGCTTTCTTT. Its translation is CASSHSTGGSEAFF.

This clonotype occurred many times. V is TRBV29-1 and J is TRBJ2-3; TRBD2 matches at 8 bases. CDR1 SQVTM and CDR2 ANQGSEA come from the germline V gene. The V segment lost 5 bases and the J segment 2 bases; nucleotides outside the gene matches: 6. The CDR3 length is 14 residues. The CDR3 DNA follows: TGCAGCGTTTGGCTAGCGGGTATCACAGATACGCAGTATTTT. Its translation: CSVWLAGITDTQYF.

This clonotype showed up just a few times. The rearrangement joins TRBV5-1 to TRBJ1-1, with a weak D call TRBD1 (6 bases). CDR1 is SGHRS, CDR2 YFSETQ, per germline. The CDR3 contains 13 residues. V was cut by 5 bases and J by 6 bases, with 14 bases left in between. DNA for the CDR3: TGCGCCAGCAGGAACACAGGGCCCGCTGAAGCTTTCTTT. This codes for CASRNTGPAEAFF.

The V call is TRBV27, the J call TRBJ1-2, with D possibly being TRBD1 (5 bases). Germline loops: CDR1 MNHEY, CDR2 SMNVEV (reference sequence). Trimming removed 5 bases at V and 6 bases at J, with 16 bases between. The CDR3 runs 14 residues. The CDR3 coding sequence is TGTGCCAGCAGTACACGTTTGGGGGAGCATGGCTACACCTTC. This translates into CASSTRLGEHGYTF.

Notes on this clonotype: The conserved phenylalanine or tryptophan normally closing the CDR3 is absent here, so this likely arose from a read error. The chain employs TRBV20-1 and TRBJ2-3; D possibly uses TRBD1 or TRBD2 (5 bases each). V gave up 5 bases and J gave up 6 bases, with 18 bases separating them. Germline V lookup: CDR1 DFQATT, CDR2 SNEGSKA (reference sequence). There are 14 residues in the CDR3. The CDR3 sequence is CSAFHSSEGDTQYY. The CDR3 DNA sequence: TGCAGTGCTTTTCACTCATCCGAGGGGGATACGCAGTATTAT.

As to this clonotype: The junction differs from germline at one of its ends, possibly a read error. The chain couples TRBV9 to TRBJ1-3, with a tentative D call TRBD1 (5 bases). CDR3 length equals 15 residues. The germline V gene encodes CDR1 SGDLS and CDR2 YYNGEE. The CDR3 DNA follows: TGTGCCGGCAGCCCAACAGGTTTTGCTGGAAACACCATATATTTT. Translated, it gives CAGSPTGFAGNTIYF.

V gene TRBV28 combines with J gene TRBJ1-1; possibly TRBD1 for D (5 bases). Germline-derived CDR1 and CDR2 are MDHEN and SYDVKM. Trimming stripped 3 bases from V and 4 bases from J, with 21 bases between. The CDR3 length is 17 residues. This CDR3 reads CASSFGGLWGSATEAFF. CDR3 bases: TGTGCCAGCAGTTTCGGTGGTTTATGGGGGTCGGCCACTGAAGCTTTCTTT.

The chain links TRBV24-1 to TRBJ2-3; 12 nucleotides line up with TRBD1. Germline assignment: CDR1 KGHDR and CDR2 SFDVKD. The CDR3 extends over 17 amino acids. V was clipped by 5 bases and J by 3 bases; unmatched bases: 8. The DNA for the CDR3 is TGTGCCACCAGTGTTACGCCGGGACAGGGGGCGACAGATACGCAGTATTTT. This sequence encodes CATSVTPGQGATDTQYF.

The chain recombines TRBV6-5 with TRBJ1-2; 9 bases match TRBD1. The CDR3 is 15 amino acids. J gave up 1 base and V 8 bases, and 8 bases lay outside the gene matches. CDR1 and CDR2 from the germline V gene are MNHEY and SVGAGI. DNA for the CDR3: TGTGCCAGCGCACTACAGGGGGCACATAACTATGGCTACACCTTC. Residues: CASALQGAHNYGYTF.

The V gene is TRBV4-1, the J gene TRBJ1-4, with unresolved D. This CDR3 spans 16 amino acids. The germline CDR1 and CDR2 sequences are MGHRA and YSYEKL. V gave up 1 base and J gave up 0 bases, with 9 bases separating them. Written as DNA, the CDR3 is TGCGCCAGCAGCCAAGGTAACCGACCAACTAATGAAAAACTGTTTTTT. Protein: CASSQGNRPTNEKLFF.

The chain carries TRBV7-3 and TRBJ1-1; D perhaps matches TRBD1 (5 bases). The V gene's germline CDR1 is SGHTA and CDR2 FQGTGA. This CDR3 has 15 amino acids. Trimming removed 2 bases from V and 6 bases from J, with 16 bases in between. The CDR3 here is CASSLQQTADAEAFF. CDR3 coding DNA: TGTGCCAGCAGCTTACAACAGACAGCGGACGCTGAAGCTTTCTTT.

Ten or more counts support this clonotype. The V gene is TRBV2, the J gene TRBJ1-2, with D possibly being TRBD1 (5 bases). The CDR3 loop spans 15 amino acids. Germline-derived CDR1 and CDR2 are SNHLY and FYNNEI. V dropped 1 base and J dropped 6 bases, with 15 bases sitting between them. In DNA form, the CDR3 reads TGTGCCAGCAGTGAAGATTTTGGGACTACTAATGGCTACACCTTC. This translates into CASSEDFGTTNGYTF.

This clonotype was seen repeatedly, ten times or more. The chain has TRBV11-3 and TRBJ2-1; the match to TRBD2 covers 10 bases. The J segment lost 5 bases and the V segment lost 5 bases, leaving 6 bases of the junction unmatched. The germline CDR1 and CDR2 sequences are SGHNT and YENEEA. CDR3 length: 15 amino acids. The CDR3 coding sequence is TGTGCCAGCAGCCTTAGCGGGGGGACTAACAATGAGCAGTTCTTC. Its translation is CASSLSGGTNNEQFF. Filled out from reference TRBV11-3 and TRBJ2-1, the complete variable domain reads EAGVVQSPRYKIIEKKQPVAFWCNPISGHNTLYWYLQNLGQGPELLIRYENEEAVDDSQLPKDRFSAERLKGVDSTLKIQPAELGDSAVYLCASSLSGGTNNEQFFGPGTRLTVL.

The rearrangement joins TRBV12-3 or TRBV12-4 to TRBJ2-7; perhaps TRBD2 as D (6 bases). This CDR3 region has 15 residues. V was clipped by 6 bases and J by 0 bases, with 15 bases between them. The CDR3 is CASRPGAGSSYEQYF. DNA of the CDR3: TGTGCCAGCAGACCCGGGGCGGGGAGCTCCTACGAGCAGTACTTC.

The table lists this clonotype with a few counts. V gene TRBV7-2 combines with J gene TRBJ2-1, with D possibly TRBD2 on 5 matching bases. V was pared by 1 base and J by 8 bases, with 12 bases between. CDR1 is SGHTA, CDR2 FQGNSA, per germline. This CDR3 has 14 amino acids. CDR3 coding DNA: TGTGCCAGCAGCTTAGATCGGGGATGGGATGAGCAGTTCTTC. It translates to CASSLDRGWDEQFF. The full variable domain, completed using reference TRBV7-2 and TRBJ2-1, is GAGVSQSPSNKVTEKGKDVELRCDPISGHTALYWYRQSLGQGLEFLIYFQGNSAPDKSGLPSDRFSAERTGGSVSTLTIQRTQQEDSAVYLCASSLDRGWDEQFFGPGTRLTVL.

This clonotype was counted ten times or more. The chain links TRBV6-5 to TRBJ1-2; TRBD1 matches at 9 bases. Trimming removed 4 bases from V and 4 bases from J; junction bases left unmatched: 19. Germline V gene lookup returns CDR1 MNHEY and CDR2 SVGAGI. CDR3 length: 19 amino acids. Here the CDR3 DNA reads TGTGCCAGCAGTTCGGGCGCCGGGACAGGGAGGTCTGGGCGCTATGGCTACACCTTC. It specifies CASSSGAGTGRSGRYGYTF.